These 22 T cell receptor beta chains were all obtained from the same sample, sequenced in a study of PD-1 blockade in classical Hodgkin lymphoma (dated by TCRdb to about 2020). The library was produced with the immunoSEQ multiplex PCR assay. Imported from immuneACCESS, the table was reduced by TCRdb to in-frame sequences with V and J called. These copies leave out some clones; in studies compared against another copy, an unresolved V gene accounts for under half, and the cause of the remainder is not known. This sample has 11,000 or so clones in its table, and approximately 85% of those were observed once. The ten largest clones add up to less than 40% of the sample. Read against the paper, the sample's time point label means: cycle 4 day 1 (C4D1), after six to seven weeks of nivolumab. All trial patients had relapsed after autologous stem cell transplantation, with cohorts A, B and C differing in prior brentuximab vedotin exposure. Magnetic negative selection with a Miltenyi CD8+ T cell isolation kit was used to purify CD8+ T cells from thawed PBMCs.

The specimen comprised CD8+ T cells from blood, sampled before the fourth cycle of nivolumab. These receptors were taken from a human donor with classical Hodgkin lymphoma. The donor label of this sample is uncertain.

This clone is medium-sized by share. The V and J genes are TRBV30 and TRBJ1-1; 11 bases align to TRBD1. The CDR3 runs to 14 residues. With V trimmed by 5 bases and J by 4 bases, 6 bases remained unmatched. The germline CDR1 and CDR2 sequences are GTSNPN and SVGIG (reference sequence). CDR3 protein: CAWVPGTGGTEAFF. The DNA of the CDR3 is TGTGCCTGGGTTCCCGGGACAGGGGGCACTGAAGCTTTCTTT.

Only a few counts were recorded for this clone. V usage is TRBV7-9 and J usage is TRBJ1-5; D not certain. With 1 base removed from V and 4 bases from J, the gap between germline ends came to 2 bases. The CDR3 loop spans 12 amino acids. The germline V gene encodes CDR1 SEHNR and CDR2 FQNEAQ (reference sequence). The CDR3 region is CASSLENQPQHF. The CDR3 coding sequence is TGTGCCAGCAGCTTAGAGAATCAGCCCCAGCATTTT.

The chain has TRBV28 and TRBJ1-5; no reliable D call. Looked up from germline, CDR1 is MDHEN and CDR2 is SYDVKM. Trimming pared 4 bases from V and 0 bases from J, leaving 16 bases between. The CDR3 is 17 residues long. CDR3 amino acids: CASSSVPWAVSNQPQHF. The CDR3, as DNA: TGTGCCAGCAGTTCAGTTCCCTGGGCCGTTAGCAATCAGCCCCAGCATTTT.

The gene calls are TRBV10-2 and TRBJ1-5, with D possibly TRBD1 on 5 matching bases. The CDR3 spans 13 residues. CDR1 and CDR2 (germline): WSHSY, SAAADI. V dropped 3 bases and J dropped 8 bases, with 11 bases sitting between them. This CDR3 reads CASSDYGAEPQHF. The CDR3 region has the DNA TGCGCCAGCAGTGACTATGGGGCAGAGCCCCAGCATTTT.

V is TRBV4-3 and J is TRBJ2-1; D unresolved. This CDR3 is 15 amino acids long. With 0 bases removed from V and 3 bases from J, the gap between germline ends came to 9 bases. In germline, CDR1 is LGHNA, CDR2 YSLEER. CDR3 region: CASSQDGRHYNEQFF. The CDR3 DNA reads as TGCGCCAGCAGCCAAGATGGACGGCACTACAATGAGCAGTTCTTC.

The chain combines TRBV6-6 with TRBJ2-3, with a tentative D call TRBD2 (7 bases). The CDR3 has 15 amino acids. V was cut by 2 bases and J by 3 bases, with 12 bases left in between. In germline, CDR1 is MNHNY, CDR2 SVGAGI (reference sequence). CDR3 bases: TGTGCCAGCAGTTACGTGGAGGGGGGGACAGATACGCAGTATTTT. Amino acid sequence: CASSYVEGGTDTQYF.

The chain carries TRBV28 and TRBJ2-1; no definite D call. The CDR3 is 16 amino acids. Germline-derived CDR1 and CDR2 are MDHEN and SYDVKM. V was trimmed by 3 bases and J by 9 bases, leaving 21 bases between them. The CDR3 nucleotides are TGTGCCAGCAGTTTGGTCGCCGTGCACCTACCCCGTGAGCAGTTCTTC. Residues: CASSLVAVHLPREQFF.

This rearrangement joins TRBV6-1 to TRBJ2-7; no firm D call. The V gene's germline CDR1 is MNHNS and CDR2 SASEGT. The CDR3 contains 12 residues. V was cut by 2 bases and J by 0 bases, with 2 bases left in between. CDR3 region: CASSESSYEQYF. For the CDR3, the DNA is TGTGCCAGCAGTGAAAGCTCCTACGAGCAGTACTTC.

The chain carries TRBV5-4 and TRBJ2-7; D is unresolved. V was trimmed by 1 base and J by 5 bases, leaving 7 bases between them. CDR3 length equals 12 residues. From germline, CDR1 is SGHNT and CDR2 YYREEE (reference sequence). CDR3 residues: CASSLSRHEQYF. CDR3 DNA: TGTGCCAGCAGCTTGAGCCGCCACGAGCAGTACTTC.

This clone has more than one count but fewer than ten. The chain combines TRBV19 with TRBJ1-5, with D unresolved. CDR3 length equals 12 residues. With 4 bases removed from V and 7 bases from J, the gap between germline ends came to 8 bases. The germline V gene encodes CDR1 LNHDA and CDR2 SQIVND (reference sequence). In DNA form, the CDR3 reads TGTGCCAGTAGTACGCTGGGGCAGCCCCAGCATTTT. Amino acids: CASSTLGQPQHF.

V is TRBV16 and J is TRBJ2-1; 7 nucleotides align to TRBD1. CDR3 length: 14 amino acids. Looked up from germline, CDR1 is KGHSY and CDR2 is FQNENV. The trim removed 7 bases at V and 3 bases at J, leaving 6 bases unmatched. CDR3 loop: CASNLRTGYNEQFF. In nucleotides, the CDR3 is TGTGCCAGCAACCTACGGACAGGCTACAATGAGCAGTTCTTC.

The gene calls are TRBV5-6 and TRBJ1-1, with unresolved D. The CDR3 consists of 12 residues. Germline V CDR1 and CDR2: SGHDT, YYEEEE. V lost 2 bases, J lost 4 bases, and 6 bases lay in between. CDR3 residues: CASSFTATEAFF. The CDR3 DNA reads as TGTGCCAGCAGCTTTACAGCCACTGAAGCTTTCTTT.

This chain connects TRBV10-1 to TRBJ2-5; TRBD1 matches at 7 bases. V lost 3 bases, J lost 0 bases, and 7 bases stayed unmatched. The CDR3 runs 16 residues. Germline V CDR1 and CDR2: WNHNN, SYGVQD (reference sequence). In DNA form, the CDR3 reads TGCGCCAGCAGTGAAGGAGACAGGGAATACCAAGAGACCCAGTACTTC. Residues: CASSEGDREYQETQYF.

The gene calls are TRBV7-9 and TRBJ1-4; TRBD1 is a possible D gene (6 bases). The germline V gene encodes CDR1 SEHNR and CDR2 FQNEAQ (reference sequence). V lost 4 bases and J 0 bases, leaving 12 bases between the germline ends. The CDR3 consists of 16 residues. As DNA, the CDR3 is TGTGCCAGCAGCTCCGGGGACACCGCAACTAATGAAAAACTGTTTTTT. As protein: CASSSGDTATNEKLFF.

This rearrangement joins TRBV4-1 to TRBJ1-1, with D tentatively TRBD1 (5 bases). Germline values: CDR1 MGHRA, CDR2 YSYEKL. V was shortened by 1 base and J by 0 bases, with 15 bases between the two germline ends. The CDR3 is made up of 17 amino acids. The CDR3 sequence is CASSQVPGGGMNTEAFF. For the CDR3, the DNA is TGCGCCAGCAGCCAAGTTCCGGGGGGAGGGATGAACACTGAAGCTTTCTTT.

J is TRBJ1-1 and V is TRBV5-4; 10 nucleotides align to TRBD1. CDR1 SGHNT and CDR2 YYREEE come from the germline V gene (reference sequence). Germline trimming cut 5 bases from V and 3 bases from J; bases unmatched to any gene: 4. CDR3 length: 14 residues. The CDR3 DNA is TGTGCCAGCAGTTGGGGACAGGGGTACACTGAAGCTTTCTTT. Its translation is CASSWGQGYTEAFF.

This chain joins TRBV30 and TRBJ1-2, with D hard to call. The germline V gene has CDR1 GTSNPN and CDR2 SVGIG (reference sequence). The CDR3 consists of 14 residues. The V and J ends lost 0 bases and 3 bases respectively, with 11 bases between them. The CDR3: CAWSVIGSDYGYTF. CDR3 sequence (DNA): TGTGCCTGGAGTGTAATCGGTTCCGACTATGGCTACACCTTC.

This sequence joins TRBV30 and TRBJ1-2, with D maybe TRBD1 (5 bases). Trimming pared 1 base from V and 5 bases from J, leaving 11 bases between. Germline V gene data show CDR1 as GTSNPN and CDR2 as SVGIG (reference sequence). There are 13 residues in the CDR3. The CDR3: CAWSGLGAYGYTF. CDR3 in DNA: TGTGCCTGGAGTGGACTCGGGGCGTATGGCTACACCTTC. The whole variable domain, filled in from reference TRBV30 and TRBJ1-2, reads SQTIHQWPATLVQPVGSPLSLECTVEGTSNPNLYWYRQAAGRGLQLLFYSVGIGQISSEVPQNLSASRPQDRQFILSSKKLLLSDSGFYLCAWSGLGAYGYTFGSGTRLTVV.

The V gene is TRBV28, the J gene TRBJ2-5; 12 positions match TRBD2. V lost 6 bases and J lost 2; bases outside the gene matches: 7. This CDR3 is built from 16 residues. The V gene's germline CDR1 is MDHEN and CDR2 SYDVKM. CDR3 sequence: CASSSRTSGDQETQYF. In DNA form, the CDR3 reads TGTGCCAGCAGCTCTAGGACTAGCGGGGATCAAGAGACCCAGTACTTC.

The J gene is TRBJ2-5, the V gene TRBV4-1; D not resolved. Trimming stripped 2 bases from V and 4 bases from J, with 14 bases between. This CDR3 is 15 amino acids long. In germline, CDR1 is MGHRA, CDR2 YSYEKL. CDR3 nucleotides: TGCGCCAGCAGCCAATATAACGATAGGAGAGAGACCCAGTACTTC. Its translation is CASSQYNDRRETQYF.

The V gene is TRBV27, the J gene TRBJ2-7; TRBD2 matches 13 bases. Trimming at V came to 5 bases and at J to 4 bases, leaving 5 bases not matched to a gene. The CDR3 extends over 15 amino acids. The germline gives CDR1 MNHEY, CDR2 SMNVEV (reference sequence). The CDR3: CASSPVTSGGYEQYF. The CDR3 DNA is TGTGCCAGCAGTCCCGTGACTAGCGGGGGGTACGAGCAGTACTTC.

J is TRBJ2-1 and V is TRBV9; 7 positions match TRBD2. After removal of 0 bases from V and 8 bases from J, the junction contained 8 bases not matched to a gene. The CDR3 spans 15 residues. Germline-derived CDR1 and CDR2 are SGDLS and YYNGEE. CDR3 DNA: TGTGCCAGCAGCGTAGGGACGGGAGGCAGGGATGAGCAGTTCTTC. Its protein is CASSVGTGGRDEQFF.